The present T cell receptor (beta chain) was sequenced within a study of vaccination effects on CD4 cells after COVID-19. General study results and limits: The study found marked clonal contraction of infection- and vaccine-induced clones late after vaccination. The study found that only 1 of 255 vaccine-induced clones from healthy vaccinees cross-reacted with common cold coronaviruses.

With respect to this clone: The antigen is undetermined. Mismatch with germline at one junction end may stem from a read error.

Germline CDR1 and CDR2: LNHNV and YYDKDF (reference sequence). The CDR3 consists of 15 residues. CD4+ T cell isolation took place after 10 days of culture. Half the medium was replaced with IL-2 medium on days 3 and 7. Clones were sequenced by immunoSEQ multiplex PCR, and TCRdb holds only the in-frame ones, with some missing. Of more than 30,000 clones in the sample, 82% were seen once. Material: CD4+ T cells from PBMCs cultured without peptide, obtained before COVID-19 vaccination. The V gene is TRBV15, the J gene TRBJ2-6, with unresolved D. This receptor was taken from a human donor who received a COVID-19 vaccine. The CDR3 region has the DNA TGTGCCACCAGCGGAGAGCAGACTGGGGCCAACGTCCTGACTTTC. Amino acids: CATSGEQTGANVLTF.